These T cell receptor beta chains were read from a single sample in a study of CD8+CD57+ T cells in acquired aplastic anemia. TCRdb reprocessed the reads via MiXCR and lists one record per CDR3 protein. The repertoire holds around 210,000 distinct CDR3 sequences, with 60% to 80% as singletons. The sequenced material came from sorted CD4+, CD8+, or CD8+CD57+ T cells (not recorded which) from PBMCs. These receptors originate from a human donor with aplastic anemia. Each CDR3 is given with its conserved first and last residue. Fields, in order: D gene, clone size, V gene, J gene, CDR3 protein, CDR3 DNA. A D gene is named only where the DNA matches it firmly. Some rows mark clone size as missing; the rest say once, few, many or name a class of expanded clone.

>.|.|TRBV12-3/TRBV12-4|TRBJ2-3
CASSPGGVTQYF
TGTGCCAGCAGTCCCGGAGGTGTTACGCAGTATTTT
>TRBD1|.|TRBV7-6|TRBJ1-1
CASSLGQGANTEASF
TGTGCCAGCAGCTTAGGGCAGGGGGCCAACACTGAAGCTTCCTTT
>.|.|TRBV5-6|TRBJ2-5
CASSVRETQYF
TGTGCCAGCAGCGTCCGTGAGACCCAGTACTTC
>.|few|TRBV15|TRBJ2-7
CASSQDSRGVGREQYF
TGTGCCAGCAGCCAAGATTCAAGGGGTGTGGGGCGCGAGCAGTACTTC
>TRBD2|few|TRBV20-1|TRBJ2-1
CSATPSGSDEQFF
TGCAGTGCCACGCCGAGCGGGAGTGATGAGCAGTTCTTC
>.|.|TRBV5-5|TRBJ2-5
CASSLEGVGETQYF
TGTGCCAGCAGCTTAGAAGGGGTGGGAGAGACCCAGTACTTC
>.|.|TRBV6-4|TRBJ2-2
CASKWKLFF
TGTGCCAGCAAGTGGAAGCTGTTTTTT
>.|once|TRBV7-2|TRBJ2-2
CASSPPRWVTGELFF
TGTGCCAGCAGTCCACCCCGGTGGGTCACCGGGGAGCTGTTTTTT
>.|few|TRBV20-1|TRBJ2-7
CSARDDRTGSYEQYF
TGCAGTGCTAGAGATGACCGGACCGGGAGTTACGAGCAGTACTTC
>.|.|TRBV6-2/TRBV6-3|TRBJ2-1
CAGSKTGWGEQFF
TGTGCCGGCAGTAAAACAGGGTGGGGAGAGCAGTTCTTC
>.|.|TRBV9|TRBJ2-2
CATERSGELFF
TGTGCCACAGAAAGGTCCGGGGAGCTGTTTTTT
>.|few|TRBV7-8|TRBJ2-5
CASSFRPSGVGETQYF
TGTGCCAGCAGCTTCCGGCCAAGTGGGGTAGGAGAGACCCAGTACTTC
>TRBD1|.|TRBV19|TRBJ2-7
CASSPRQGTYEQYF
TGTGCCAGTAGTCCTCGACAGGGGACCTACGAGCAGTACTTC
>.|.|TRBV20-1|TRBJ2-7
CSASGTEYEQYF
TGCAGTGCTTCCGGGACCGAATACGAGCAGTACTTC
>TRBD2|.|TRBV10-1|TRBJ2-7
CASSPSGRDYSYEQYF
TGCGCCAGCTCACCCAGCGGGAGGGATTACTCCTACGAGCAGTACTTC
>TRBD1|few|TRBV6-2/TRBV6-3|TRBJ2-5
CASLMNRGQETQYF
TGTGCCAGCCTTATGAACAGGGGGCAGGAGACCCAGTACTTC
>.|.|TRBV20-1|TRBJ2-7
CSAAVQEREQYF
TGCAGTGCCGCGGTACAAGAGCGCGAGCAGTACTTC
>TRBD1|.|TRBV2|TRBJ1-2
CASRGGQGSGYTF
TGTGCCAGCAGGGGGGGACAGGGTAGTGGCTACACCTTC
>TRBD2|.|TRBV9|TRBJ2-5
CASSVDGLAGALRQETQYF
TGTGCCAGCAGCGTAGACGGACTAGCGGGGGCCCTCCGGCAAGAGACCCAGTACTTC
>.|.|TRBV9|TRBJ2-6
CASRGPGLLSGANVLTF
TGTGCCAGCAGAGGACCGGGACTCCTATCTGGGGCCAACGTCCTGACTTTC
>.|few|TRBV12-3/TRBV12-4|TRBJ2-7
CASSLTRRGEQYF
TGTGCCAGCAGTTTAACTCGGAGGGGGGAGCAGTACTTC
>TRBD2|many|TRBV6-5|TRBJ2-2
CASSRGGAGELFF
TGTGCCAGCAGCCGTGGGGGGGCCGGGGAGCTGTTTTTT
>.|.|TRBV19|TRBJ1-4
CASSTGQVANEKLFF
TGTGCCAGTAGCACCGGGCAGGTGGCCAATGAAAAACTGTTTTTT
>.|.|TRBV7-9|TRBJ1-1
CASSLVRQKAFF
TGTGCCAGCAGCTTAGTGCGGCAGAAAGCTTTCTTT
>.|.|TRBV15|TRBJ2-3
CATSSPVGGDTQYF
TGTGCCACCAGCAGCCCGGTAGGAGGAGATACGCAGTATTTT
>TRBD2|few|TRBV7-9|TRBJ2-5
CASEKTAAGGRKTQYF
TGTGCCAGCGAGAAGACCGCAGCGGGAGGGCGGAAGACCCAGTACTTC
>.|.|TRBV7-9|TRBJ2-7
CASSQTSSYEQYF
TGTGCCAGCAGCCAGACTAGCTCCTACGAGCAGTACTTC
>.|.|TRBV19|TRBJ2-2
CASMIKNTGELFF
TGTGCCAGTATGATAAAGAACACCGGGGAGCTGTTTTTT
>TRBD1|few|TRBV20-1|TRBJ2-7
CSASGQVSYEQYF
TGCAGTGCTTCGGGACAGGTTAGCTACGAGCAGTACTTC
>.|.|TRBV29-1|TRBJ1-2
CSVAGDDYGYTF
TGCAGCGTTGCAGGGGACGACTATGGCTACACCTTC
>.|.|TRBV14|TRBJ2-7
CASSHWDRDYEQYF
TGTGCCAGCAGCCACTGGGACCGAGACTACGAGCAGTACTTC
>.|.|TRBV7-8|TRBJ2-2
CASSLTDSTNTGELFF
TGTGCCAGCAGCTTAACTGACAGCACGAACACCGGGGAGCTGTTTTTT
>TRBD1|few|TRBV5-5|TRBJ2-7
CASSPTDRGKNEQYF
TGTGCCAGCAGCCCCACGGACAGGGGAAAGAACGAGCAGTACTTC
>.|many|TRBV6-4|TRBJ2-2
CASSGAGEAGELFF
TGTGCCAGCAGTGGGGCAGGGGAAGCCGGGGAGCTGTTTTTT
>.|.|TRBV2|TRBJ2-1
CASSVIRENEQFF
TGTGCCAGCAGTGTTATAAGGGAGAATGAGCAGTTCTTC
>.|.|TRBV20-1|TRBJ2-1
CSASVSSPPYNEQFF
TGCAGTGCTAGCGTAAGCAGCCCCCCCTACAATGAGCAGTTCTTC
>.|.|TRBV15|TRBJ2-6
CATSRTLTLPSGANVLTF
TGTGCCACCAGCAGAACTTTGACATTACCCTCTGGGGCCAACGTCCTGACTTTC
>TRBD2|.|TRBV7-2|TRBJ2-5
CASNKTELAGVGETQYF
TGTGCCAGCAACAAGACGGAGCTAGCGGGAGTAGGGGAGACCCAGTACTTC
>.|once|TRBV6-1|TRBJ2-5
CAGSELQGQAETQYF
TGTGCCGGCAGTGAGTTACAGGGTCAAGCGGAGACCCAGTACTTC
>.|.|TRBV7-6|TRBJ1-6
CASSLDRDYNSPLHF
TGTGCCAGCAGCTTAGACAGGGACTATAATTCACCCCTCCACTTT
>.|once|TRBV7-9|TRBJ2-3
CASSLRGTDDTQYF
TGTGCCAGCAGCTTAAGAGGAACGGACGATACGCAGTATTTT
>.|few|TRBV14|TRBJ2-5
CASSPRDTQETQYF
TGTGCCAGCAGCCCCCGGGACACCCAAGAGACCCAGTACTTC
>.|.|TRBV12-3/TRBV12-4|TRBJ1-6
CASSFTGSLSPLHF
TGTGCCAGCAGTTTCACTGGCTCACTTTCACCCCTCCACTTT
>TRBD2|.|TRBV3-1|TRBJ2-2
CASSPPVAGGGTGELFF
TGTGCCAGCAGCCCCCCGGTAGCGGGGGGAGGGACCGGGGAGCTGTTTTTT
>TRBD1|.|TRBV7-6|TRBJ1-1
CASSPGQGEAFF
TGTGCCAGCAGCCCAGGACAGGGAGAAGCTTTCTTT